The next 16 T cell receptor beta chains were all read from a single sample in a study of HIV-infected patients and healthy controls. The repertoire came from unfractionated whole blood and reflected all unsorted peripheral T cells. cDNA was made from about 510 ng RNA using alpha and beta constant primers. Each of the alpha and beta chains got its own library through chain-specific third strand synthesis with indices. TCRdb re-called the 5' RACE reads with MiXCR, one entry per CDR3 protein. The sample has about 9,600 distinct CDR3 sequences, about 5% seen once. Material: blood, obtained before antiretroviral therapy. The source of these receptors is an adult with HIV infection.

The CDR3 protein is CASESALNGETQYF. CDR3 in DNA: TGTGCCAGCGAGTCAGCGCTCAATGGAGAGACCCAGTACTTC. The V call is TRBV7-2, the J call TRBJ2-5; D is unresolved. The V gene lost 8 bases and the J gene lost 4 bases, with 17 bases spanning the gap. Germline V gene sequence: CDR1 SGHTA, CDR2 FQGNSA. The CDR3 runs to 14 residues.

This clonotype is classed as medium-sized (0.01 to 0.1%). The chain recombines TRBV10-2 with TRBJ2-3, with D perhaps matching TRBD1 or TRBD2 (5 bases each). With 5 bases removed from V and 7 bases from J, the gap between germline ends came to 16 bases. Germline loops: CDR1 WSHSY, CDR2 SAAADI. The CDR3 is 14 residues long. This CDR3 reads CASSSWDPRNTQYF. In nucleotides, the CDR3 is TGCGCCAGCAGTTCCTGGGACCCACGCAATACGCAGTATTTT.

This clonotype was observed many times. The chain couples TRBV5-1 to TRBJ2-3; 7 bases are a match to TRBD2. Germline V gene sequence: CDR1 SGHRS, CDR2 YFSETQ. The CDR3 spans 16 residues. V shed 0 bases, J shed 0 bases, and the junction held 4 bases outside the gene matches. Here the CDR3 DNA reads TGCGCCAGCAGCTTGGATGGCGGGGGTAGCACAGATACGCAGTATTTT. This codes for CASSLDGGGSTDTQYF.

In its sample, this clonotype was seen a few times. The J gene is TRBJ2-5, the V gene TRBV7-8; 7 bases are shared with TRBD1. The J segment lost 2 bases and the V segment lost 1 base, leaving 16 bases of the junction unmatched. The CDR3 length is 19 residues. CDR1 is SGHVS and CDR2 is FQNEAQ in the germline V gene. For the CDR3, the DNA is TGTGCCAGCAGCTTAGTCCGACAGGGATTTAATCCTCTACAAGAGACCCAGTACTTC. Its translation: CASSLVRQGFNPLQETQYF.

This clonotype was counted ten times or more. The rearrangement joins TRBV28 to TRBJ1-5; D is ambiguous. The V gene's germline CDR1 is MDHEN and CDR2 SYDVKM. Trimming removed 5 bases from V and 4 bases from J, with 3 bases in between. The CDR3 runs to 11 residues. The CDR3 nucleotides are TGTGCCAGCAGTAATAATCAGCCCCAGCATTTT. Protein sequence: CASSNNQPQHF.

By share of the sample, this clonotype is medium-sized. The chain carries TRBV20-1 and TRBJ1-2, with D perhaps TRBD1 (6 bases). CDR3 length: 13 residues. The germline V gene has CDR1 DFQATT and CDR2 SNEGSKA (reference sequence). Trimming left V 1 base short and J 5 bases short, with 11 bases between. The CDR3 DNA reads TGCAGTGCTAGAGGGACAGCAGAATATGGCTACACCTTC. Protein: CSARGTAEYGYTF.

At least ten counts were recorded for this clonotype. The chain has TRBV20-1 and TRBJ2-5; D gene uncertain. This CDR3 spans 14 amino acids. Germline CDR1 is DFQATT and CDR2 is SNEGSKA (reference sequence). V was shortened by 6 bases and J by 1 base, with 15 bases between the two germline ends. In DNA form, the CDR3 reads TGCAGTGCCGGACCCTCTAGTTTCCAAGAGACCCAGTACTTC. Encoded protein: CSAGPSSFQETQYF.

Many counts were recorded for this clonotype. The chain combines TRBV7-9 with TRBJ1-4; tentative D call: TRBD1 (6 bases). This CDR3 contains 14 residues. Germline-derived CDR1 and CDR2 are SEHNR and FQNEAQ (reference sequence). Trimming removed 6 bases from V and 2 bases from J, with 10 bases in between. The CDR3 bases are TGTGCCAGCAGTTTACAGGGCACTAATGAAAAACTGTTTTTT. The encoded protein is CASSLQGTNEKLFF.

By share of the sample, this clonotype is medium-sized (0.01 to 0.1%). The chain joins TRBV7-6 to TRBJ2-3; D is possibly TRBD1 or TRBD2 (5 bases each). The V gene's germline CDR1 is SGHVS and CDR2 FNYEAQ. Trimming shortened V by 1 base and J by 4 bases, and 9 bases separated the two germline ends. The CDR3 length is 14 residues. CDR3 residues: CASSLVGDADTQYF. CDR3 sequence (DNA): TGTGCCAGCAGCTTAGTTGGGGACGCAGATACGCAGTATTTT. The full variable domain, completed using reference TRBV7-6 and TRBJ2-3, is GAGVSQSPRYKVTKRGQDVALRCDPISGHVSLYWYRQALGQGPEFLTYFNYEAQQDKSGLPNDRFSAERPEGSISTLTIQRTEQRDSAMYRCASSLVGDADTQYFGPGTRLTVL.

This clonotype was seen ten or more times. The chain has TRBV19 and TRBJ2-3; D possibly corresponds to TRBD1 (7 bases). This CDR3 has 14 amino acids. Trimming removed 8 bases at V and 5 bases at J, with 17 bases between. Germline CDR1 is LNHDA and CDR2 is SQIVND (reference sequence). In nucleotides, the CDR3 is TGTGCCAGTGGGGGACAGCTAGCGAGAGATACGCAGTATTTT. The encoded protein is CASGGQLARDTQYF.

This clonotype was seen repeatedly, ten times or more. The V call is TRBV3-1, the J call TRBJ2-7; 11 positions match TRBD1. V shed 4 bases, J shed 3 bases, and the junction held 2 bases outside the gene matches. The CDR3 runs to 14 residues. Germline V gene sequence: CDR1 LGHDT, CDR2 YNNKEL (reference sequence). CDR3 sequence reads: CASSPGTGGYEQYF. DNA for the CDR3: TGTGCCAGCAGCCCCGGGACAGGGGGCTACGAGCAGTACTTC.

This clonotype appeared many times. The CDR3 nucleotides are TGTGCCAGCAGCTTATCTCAATACGAGCAGTACTTC. Amino acids: CASSLSQYEQYF. This chain joins TRBV7-9 and TRBJ2-7; D not resolved. The CDR3 length is 12 residues. Germline assignment: CDR1 SEHNR and CDR2 FQNEAQ (reference sequence). V lost 2 bases and J 4 bases, leaving 6 bases between the germline ends.

This clonotype is categorized as medium-sized. This rearrangement joins TRBV6-6 to TRBJ2-3, with 11 nucleotides matching TRBD2. The CDR3 loop spans 16 amino acids. Germline values: CDR1 MNHNY, CDR2 SVGAGI (reference sequence). The J segment lost 2 bases and the V segment lost 6 bases, leaving 7 bases of the junction unmatched. CDR3 DNA: TGTGCCAGCAGGCCTTCGACTAGCGGGAACACAGATACGCAGTATTTT. Residues: CASRPSTSGNTDTQYF.

By share, this clonotype ranks as large (0.1 to 1%). The V and J genes are TRBV7-2 and TRBJ2-3; the match to TRBD1 covers 7 bases. CDR1 and CDR2 from the germline V gene are SGHTA and FQGNSA. The CDR3 totals 20 residues. Germline trimming cut 4 bases from V and 1 base from J; bases unmatched to any gene: 20. Here the CDR3 DNA reads TGTGCCAGCAGCTCGCCCCACCCAGGGGGTATTCCCGTTCGCACAGATACGCAGTATTTT. It translates to CASSSPHPGGIPVRTDTQYF.

This clonotype came up many times. The chain carries TRBV4-1 and TRBJ2-1; TRBD2 matches at 7 bases. Germline loops: CDR1 MGHRA, CDR2 YSYEKL. This CDR3 contains 17 residues. V lost 0 bases, J lost 5 bases, and 10 bases stayed unmatched. The CDR3 DNA follows: TGCGCCAGCAGCCAAGAGGGGGGGGGTTTTATGAACAATGAGCAGTTCTTC. Amino acid sequence: CASSQEGGGFMNNEQFF.

This clonotype was counted between two and nine times. In DNA form, the CDR3 reads TGTGCCAGCAGTCTCCAGGGGGGGAGGCAAGAGACCCAGTACTTC. Translating it yields CASSLQGGRQETQYF. The chain uses TRBV6-5 and TRBJ2-5; D is tentatively TRBD1 or TRBD2 (7 bases each). The germline V gene has CDR1 MNHEY and CDR2 SVGAGI. The CDR3 sequence is 15 residues long. V was pared by 5 bases and J by 2 bases, with 15 bases between.